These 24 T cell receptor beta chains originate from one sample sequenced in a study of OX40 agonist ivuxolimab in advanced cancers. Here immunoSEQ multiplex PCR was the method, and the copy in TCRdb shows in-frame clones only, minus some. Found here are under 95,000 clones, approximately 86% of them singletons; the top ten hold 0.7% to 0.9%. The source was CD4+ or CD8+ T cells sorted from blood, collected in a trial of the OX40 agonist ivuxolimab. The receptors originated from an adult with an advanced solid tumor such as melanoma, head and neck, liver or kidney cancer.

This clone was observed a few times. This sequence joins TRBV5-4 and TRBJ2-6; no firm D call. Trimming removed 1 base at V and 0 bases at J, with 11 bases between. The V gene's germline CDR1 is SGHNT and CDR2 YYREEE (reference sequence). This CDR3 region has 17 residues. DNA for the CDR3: TGTGCCAGCAGCTTGCAGGCCACCGTCTCTGGGGCCAACGTCCTGACTTTC. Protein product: CASSLQATVSGANVLTF.

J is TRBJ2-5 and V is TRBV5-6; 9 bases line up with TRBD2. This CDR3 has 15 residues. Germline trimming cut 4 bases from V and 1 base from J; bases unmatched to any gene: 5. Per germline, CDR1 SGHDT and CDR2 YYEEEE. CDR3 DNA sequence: TGTGCCAGCAGCCCCCGACTAGCGGTCCAAGAGACCCAGTACTTC. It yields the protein CASSPRLAVQETQYF.

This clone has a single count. The CDR3, as DNA: TGTGCCAGCAGTTTAAGACAGGCCCATCAGCCCCAGCATTTT. This codes for CASSLRQAHQPQHF. The chain recombines TRBV28 with TRBJ1-5, with D tentatively TRBD1 (6 bases). Germline CDR1 is MDHEN and CDR2 is SYDVKM. The CDR3 loop spans 14 amino acids. Trimming removed 2 bases from V and 5 bases from J, with 10 bases in between.

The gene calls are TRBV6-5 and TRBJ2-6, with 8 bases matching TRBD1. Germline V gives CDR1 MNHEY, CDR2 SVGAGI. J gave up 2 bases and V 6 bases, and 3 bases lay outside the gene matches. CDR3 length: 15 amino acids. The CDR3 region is CASSDRGTGANVLTF. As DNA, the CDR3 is TGTGCCAGCAGCGACAGGGGAACTGGGGCCAACGTCCTGACTTTC.

CDR3 loop: CASSLRTDYSNQPQHF. DNA of the CDR3: TGTGCCAGCAGTTTAAGGACAGACTATAGCAATCAGCCCCAGCATTTT. This sequence joins TRBV28 and TRBJ1-5; D possibly corresponds to TRBD1 (6 bases). The germline gives CDR1 MDHEN, CDR2 SYDVKM. The CDR3 loop spans 16 amino acids. With 2 bases removed from V and 0 bases from J, the gap between germline ends came to 11 bases. Looking up the rest from reference TRBV28 and TRBJ1-5 gives the full variable domain: DVKVTQSSRYLVKRTGEKVFLECVQDMDHENMFWYRQDPGLGLRLIYFSYDVKMKEKGDIPEGYSVSREKKERFSLILESASTNQTSMYLCASSLRTDYSNQPQHFGDGTRLSIL.

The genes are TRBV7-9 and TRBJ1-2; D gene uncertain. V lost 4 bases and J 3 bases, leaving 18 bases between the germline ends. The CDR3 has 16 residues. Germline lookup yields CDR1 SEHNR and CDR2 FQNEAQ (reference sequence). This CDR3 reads CASSSAEKYFDYGYTF. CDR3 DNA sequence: TGTGCCAGCAGCTCGGCTGAAAAGTATTTCGACTATGGCTACACCTTC.

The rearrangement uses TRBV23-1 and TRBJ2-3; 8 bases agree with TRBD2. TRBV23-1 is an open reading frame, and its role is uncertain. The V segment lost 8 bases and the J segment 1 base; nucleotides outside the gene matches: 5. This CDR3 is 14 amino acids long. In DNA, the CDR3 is TGCGCCAGCCCCAACGGGGGGGGCACAGATACGCAGTATTTT. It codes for CASPNGGGTDTQYF.

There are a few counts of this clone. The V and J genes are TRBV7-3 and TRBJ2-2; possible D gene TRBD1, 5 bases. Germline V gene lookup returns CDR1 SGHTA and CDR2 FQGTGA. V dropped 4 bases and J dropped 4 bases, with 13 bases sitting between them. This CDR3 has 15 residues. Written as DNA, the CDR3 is TGTGCCAGCAGCTATGCAGGGTGGGGCACCGGGGAGCTGTTTTTT. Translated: CASSYAGWGTGELFF.

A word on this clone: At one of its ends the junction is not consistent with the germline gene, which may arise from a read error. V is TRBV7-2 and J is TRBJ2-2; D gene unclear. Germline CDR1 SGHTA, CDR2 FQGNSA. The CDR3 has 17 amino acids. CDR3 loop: CASSQENGIVNTGELFF. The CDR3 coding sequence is TGCGCCAGCAGCCAAGAAAATGGAATTGTGAACACCGGGGAGCTGTTTTTT.

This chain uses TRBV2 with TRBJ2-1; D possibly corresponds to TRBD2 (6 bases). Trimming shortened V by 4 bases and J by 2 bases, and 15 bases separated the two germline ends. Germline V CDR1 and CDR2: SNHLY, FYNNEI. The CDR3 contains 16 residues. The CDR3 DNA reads TGTGCCAGCAGTGCCAAGGAGGGAACCACCTACAATGAGCAGTTCTTC. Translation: CASSAKEGTTYNEQFF. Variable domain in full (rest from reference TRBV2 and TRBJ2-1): EPEVTQTPSHQVTQMGQEVILRCVPISNHLYFYWYRQILGQKVEFLVSFYNNEISEKSEIFDDQFSVERPDGSNFTLKIRSTKLEDSAMYFCASSAKEGTTYNEQFFGPGTRLTVL.

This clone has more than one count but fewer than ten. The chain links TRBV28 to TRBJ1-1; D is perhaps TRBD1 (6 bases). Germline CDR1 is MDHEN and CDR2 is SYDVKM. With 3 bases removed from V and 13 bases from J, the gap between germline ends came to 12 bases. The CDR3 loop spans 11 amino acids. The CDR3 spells CASSFAGVVFF. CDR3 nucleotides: TGTGCCAGCAGTTTTGCAGGGGTGGTTTTCTTT.

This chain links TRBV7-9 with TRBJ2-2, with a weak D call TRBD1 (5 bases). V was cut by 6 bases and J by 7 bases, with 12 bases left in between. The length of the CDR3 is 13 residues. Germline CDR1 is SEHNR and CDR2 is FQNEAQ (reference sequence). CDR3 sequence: CASRIITGGELFF. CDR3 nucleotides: TGTGCCAGCAGGATCATAACAGGCGGGGAGCTGTTTTTT.

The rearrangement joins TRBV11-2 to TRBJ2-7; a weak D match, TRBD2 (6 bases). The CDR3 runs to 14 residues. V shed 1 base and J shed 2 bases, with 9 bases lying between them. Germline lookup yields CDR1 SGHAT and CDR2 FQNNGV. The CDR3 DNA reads TGTGCCAGCAGCTTAGTTCGGGAGACCTACGAGCAGTACTTC. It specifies CASSLVRETYEQYF.

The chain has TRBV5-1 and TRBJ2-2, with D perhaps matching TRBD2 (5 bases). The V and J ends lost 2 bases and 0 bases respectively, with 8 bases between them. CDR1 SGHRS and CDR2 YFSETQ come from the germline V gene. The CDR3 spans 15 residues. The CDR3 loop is CASSLGGANTGELFF. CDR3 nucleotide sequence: TGCGCCAGCAGCTTAGGAGGCGCGAACACCGGGGAGCTGTTTTTT.

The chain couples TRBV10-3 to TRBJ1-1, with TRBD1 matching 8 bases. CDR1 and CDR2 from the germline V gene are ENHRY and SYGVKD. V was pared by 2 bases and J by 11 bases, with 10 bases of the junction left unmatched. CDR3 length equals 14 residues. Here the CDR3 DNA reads TGTGCCATCAGTGAGGCAGGGGGCCCTAAAGGGGCTTTCTTT. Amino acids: CAISEAGGPKGAFF.

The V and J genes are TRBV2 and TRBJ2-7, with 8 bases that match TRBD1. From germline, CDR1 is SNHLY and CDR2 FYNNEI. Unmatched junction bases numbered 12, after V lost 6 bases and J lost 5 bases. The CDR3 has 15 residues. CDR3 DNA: TGTGCCAGCAGGGCGGGACAGGCCTACACCCACGAGCAGTACTTC. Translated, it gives CASRAGQAYTHEQYF.

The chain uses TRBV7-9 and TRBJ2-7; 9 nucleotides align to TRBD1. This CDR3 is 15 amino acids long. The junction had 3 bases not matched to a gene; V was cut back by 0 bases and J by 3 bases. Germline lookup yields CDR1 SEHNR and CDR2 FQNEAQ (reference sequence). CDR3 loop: CASSLARTGVYEQYF. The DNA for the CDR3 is TGTGCCAGCAGCTTAGCGAGGACAGGGGTCTACGAGCAGTACTTC.

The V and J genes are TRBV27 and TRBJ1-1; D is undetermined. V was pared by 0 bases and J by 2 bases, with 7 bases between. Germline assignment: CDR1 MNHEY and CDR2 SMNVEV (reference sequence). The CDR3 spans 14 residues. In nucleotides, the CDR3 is TGTGCCAGCAGTTTATCGCGGGGAAACACTGAAGCTTTCTTT. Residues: CASSLSRGNTEAFF.

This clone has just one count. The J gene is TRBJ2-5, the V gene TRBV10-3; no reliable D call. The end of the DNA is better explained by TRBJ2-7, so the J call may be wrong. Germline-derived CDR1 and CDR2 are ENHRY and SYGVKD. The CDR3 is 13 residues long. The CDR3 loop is CAISESVGYEQYF. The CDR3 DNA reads TGTGCCATCAGTGAGTCGGTAGGCTACGAGCAGTACTTC.

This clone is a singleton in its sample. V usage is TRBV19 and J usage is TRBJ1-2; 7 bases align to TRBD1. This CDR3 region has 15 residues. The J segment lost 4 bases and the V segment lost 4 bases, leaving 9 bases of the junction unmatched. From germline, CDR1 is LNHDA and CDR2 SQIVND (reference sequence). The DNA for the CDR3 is TGTGCCAGTAGTACCTTCCTAAGACAGGGCTATGGCTACACCTTC. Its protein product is CASSTFLRQGYGYTF.

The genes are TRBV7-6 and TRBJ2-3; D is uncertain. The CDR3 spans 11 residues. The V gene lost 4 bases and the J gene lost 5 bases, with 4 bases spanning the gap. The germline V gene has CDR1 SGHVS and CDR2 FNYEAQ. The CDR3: CASSSLDTQYF. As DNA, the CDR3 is TGTGCCAGCAGCTCCTTAGATACGCAGTATTTT.

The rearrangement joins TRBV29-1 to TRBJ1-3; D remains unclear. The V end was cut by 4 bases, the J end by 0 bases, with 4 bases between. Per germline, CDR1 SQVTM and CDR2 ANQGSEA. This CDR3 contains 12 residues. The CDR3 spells CSVGGSGNTIYF. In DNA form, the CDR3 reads TGCAGCGTTGGGGGCTCTGGAAACACCATATATTTT.

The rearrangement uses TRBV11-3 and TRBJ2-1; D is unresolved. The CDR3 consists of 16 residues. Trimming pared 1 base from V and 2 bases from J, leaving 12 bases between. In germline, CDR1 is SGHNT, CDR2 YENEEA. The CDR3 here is CASSLGLRQTYNEQFF. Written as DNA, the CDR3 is TGTGCCAGCAGCTTAGGCTTGCGGCAGACCTACAATGAGCAGTTCTTC.

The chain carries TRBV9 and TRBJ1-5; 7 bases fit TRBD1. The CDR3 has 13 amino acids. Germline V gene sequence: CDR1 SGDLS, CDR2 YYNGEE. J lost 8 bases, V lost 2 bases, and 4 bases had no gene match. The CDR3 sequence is CASSVRDSEPQHF. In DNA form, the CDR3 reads TGTGCCAGCAGCGTGAGGGACAGCGAGCCCCAGCATTTT.